The clone carrying this TCR beta chain was seen only a few times. One entry per CDR3 protein results from TCRdb running MiXCR on the 5' RACE reads. The table records 7,500 to 10,000 distinct CDR3 sequences, roughly 15% of them present only once. The data derive from a study of spatial heterogeneity in lung cancer. As for the study in general: Detection consistently captured more beta-chain sequences than alpha-chain sequences. Every unique TCR and UMI combination, on average, appeared more than ten times in raw reads.

Germline V gene data show CDR1 as DFQATT and CDR2 as SNEGSKA (reference sequence). There are 11 residues in the CDR3. Trimming removed 5 bases at V and 8 bases at J, with 12 bases between. The time point is: sample taken at primary tumor resection. The chain employs TRBV20-1 and TRBJ1-1, with D perhaps TRBD1 (6 bases). The sequence came from a male donor with early-stage non-small cell lung cancer. Sequenced here: normal lung tissue next to the tumor, sampled at surgery. DNA of the CDR3: TGCAGTGCTGGCCCGGGACAAGAAGCTTTCTTT. Translated: CSAGPGQEAFF.